The rows below give T cell receptor beta chains drawn from one sample of a study of T-cell memory formation after mild COVID-19. TCRdb re-derived calls from the 5' RACE reads in MiXCR, one entry per CDR3 protein. The sample shows 450,000 to 650,000 distinct CDR3 sequences, around 21% of them seen only once. The sample was PBMCs or a T cell subset sorted from them (not recorded which). These receptors originate from an adult woman who had mild COVID-19 (a few samples of this study predate the infection). Cell type and time point are not known. Each CDR3 is given with its conserved first and last residue.

V gene: TRBV12-3/TRBV12-4; CDR3 protein: CASGGRSSYEQYF
V gene: TRBV15; CDR3 protein: CATRTIMNTEAFF
V gene: TRBV30; CDR3 protein: CAWMYPLGEQYF
V gene: TRBV12-3/TRBV12-4; CDR3 protein: CASSHQTGGSNGYTF
V gene: TRBV11-3; CDR3 protein: CASVETGISYEQYF
V gene: TRBV2; CDR3 protein: CASSEATRVSYNEQFF
V gene: TRBV5-6; CDR3 protein: CASSLGVYGDSPLHF
V gene: TRBV12-3/TRBV12-4; CDR3 protein: CASSPSLGRNGYTF
V gene: TRBV5-1; CDR3 protein: CASSPTGVGQPQHF
V gene: TRBV9; CDR3 protein: CASSGRAGELFF
V gene: TRBV19; CDR3 protein: CASTPGTGIFDEQFF
V gene: TRBV20-1; CDR3 protein: CSARDLTGTHNEQFF
V gene: TRBV5-6; CDR3 protein: CASSLEKDGGSSYEQYF
V gene: TRBV9; CDR3 protein: CASSVGGRTGGNTGELFF
V gene: TRBV5-1; CDR3 protein: CASSLFPSGVQETQYF
V gene: TRBV5-1; CDR3 protein: CASSLSPGGRAEAFF
V gene: TRBV6-5; CDR3 protein: CASSGWSGRGSYEQYF
V gene: TRBV5-6; CDR3 protein: CASSRRRYSSYNEQFF
V gene: TRBV20-1; CDR3 protein: CSGVQGNQPQHF
V gene: TRBV7-9; CDR3 protein: CASSLFDGPGDTQYF
V gene: TRBV12-3/TRBV12-4; CDR3 protein: CASVLTSGGNEQFF
V gene: TRBV24-1; CDR3 protein: CATSAYSGEQYF
V gene: TRBV24-1; CDR3 protein: CATSDLPGTSGTYNEQFF
V gene: TRBV3-1; CDR3 protein: CASSPSGGAHNEQFF
V gene: TRBV2; CDR3 protein: CASSGEGASNEKLFF
V gene: TRBV7-9; CDR3 protein: CASTPSGQVPGELFF
V gene: TRBV24-1; CDR3 protein: CATSDPVRTGIYGYTF
V gene: TRBV24-1; CDR3 protein: CATSDFTDTQYF
V gene: TRBV7-3; CDR3 protein: CASSAGQGAPGYTF
V gene: TRBV11-2; CDR3 protein: CASSGTGVYGYTF
V gene: TRBV12-3/TRBV12-4; CDR3 protein: CASSPDMSNYGYTF
V gene: TRBV12-3/TRBV12-4; CDR3 protein: CASSKGLITREQFF
V gene: TRBV20-1; CDR3 protein: CSARAVGPSTDTQYF
V gene: TRBV7-3; CDR3 protein: CASSLAGGLDEQFF
V gene: TRBV18; CDR3 protein: CASSPRTGWFF
V gene: TRBV20-1; CDR3 protein: CSATPTVNTEAFF